This TCR beta chain comes out of a study of CD4 T cells in relation to SARS-CoV-2 and coronaviruses. Findings and limits, study-wide: Compared with monoreactive clones, crossreactive clones showed significantly weaker SARS-CoV-2 expansion.

Trimming removed 0 bases at V and 5 bases at J, with 4 bases between. The germline V gene encodes CDR1 SEHNR and CDR2 FQNEAQ (reference sequence). This CDR3 spans 12 amino acids. Clones were sequenced by immunoSEQ multiplex PCR, and TCRdb holds only the in-frame ones, with some missing. The data contain some 46,000 clones, around 79% of them singletons. This clone appeared once. The antigen is undetermined. This chain connects TRBV7-9 to TRBJ2-5; no firm D call. The sequence derives from an adult with COVID-19. Sequencing was carried out using naive CD4+ T cells from PBMCs, cultured in vitro. The subset: naive CD4+ T cells isolated by negative enrichment. The CDR3 region is CASSLAGETQYF. The CDR3 DNA reads as TGTGCCAGCAGCTTAGCGGGCGAGACCCAGTACTTC. Variable domain in full (rest from reference TRBV7-9 and TRBJ2-5): DTGVSQNPRHKITKRGQNVTFRCDPISEHNRLYWYRQTLGQGPEFLTYFQNEAQLEKSRLLSDRFSAERPKGSFSTLEIQRTEQGDSAMYLCASSLAGETQYFGPGTRLLVL.